This TCR beta chain stems from a study of blood T cell repertoires in COVID-19. Study overall: Spain, Italy and the United States supplied samples that represented acute and convalescent COVID-19. In each case, the material was cDNA or gDNA derived from T cells, B-cell-depleted T cells, or PBMCs.

Germline V gives CDR1 LGHNA, CDR2 YSLEER. Trimming at V came to 5 bases and at J to 2 bases, leaving 5 bases not matched to a gene. This CDR3 region has 15 residues. Authors' processing steps: The assay estimated nucleated cells by amplifying reference gene primers. Generated by immunoSEQ multiplex PCR, the TCRdb table keeps only in-frame clones and is missing some. That table is the source of V, J and clone size, and D and trimming were worked out from the DNA. This sample has 60,000 to 65,000 clones, with about 78% found just once. The sequence was obtained from a woman aged 80 or over with acute or convalescent COVID-19. Sample: peripheral blood. The chain recombines TRBV4-3 with TRBJ2-5, with TRBD2 matching over 10 bases. The CDR3 loop is CASSYGLAEQETQYF. Here the CDR3 DNA reads TGCGCCAGCAGCTACGGACTAGCGGAACAAGAGACCCAGTACTTC.